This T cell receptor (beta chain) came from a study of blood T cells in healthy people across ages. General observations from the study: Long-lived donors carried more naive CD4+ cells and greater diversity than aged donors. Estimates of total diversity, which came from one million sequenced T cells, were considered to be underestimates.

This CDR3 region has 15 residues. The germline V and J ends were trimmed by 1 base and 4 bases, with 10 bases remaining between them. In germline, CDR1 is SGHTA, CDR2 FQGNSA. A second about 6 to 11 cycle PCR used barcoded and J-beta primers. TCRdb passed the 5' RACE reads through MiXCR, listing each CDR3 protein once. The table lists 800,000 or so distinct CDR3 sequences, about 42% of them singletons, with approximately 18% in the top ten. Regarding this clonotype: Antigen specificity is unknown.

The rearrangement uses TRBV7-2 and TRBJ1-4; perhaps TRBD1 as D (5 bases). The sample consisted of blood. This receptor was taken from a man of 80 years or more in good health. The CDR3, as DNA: TGTGCCAGCAGCTTAGGAGGGGTGATTAATGAAAAACTGTTTTTT. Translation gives CASSLGGVINEKLFF.